This T cell receptor beta chain stems from a study of T cells in localized non-small cell lung cancer. The table came from immunoSEQ multiplex PCR; TCRdb's copy has only in-frame clones and leaves some out. The sample carries about 45,000 clones, 80% to 85% recorded once. This clone was counted once. The CDR3 has 17 residues. With V trimmed by 5 bases and J by 0 bases, 6 bases remained unmatched. In germline, CDR1 is MDHEN, CDR2 SYDVKM. The sequenced sample was peripheral blood mononuclear cells, obtained before any cancer treatment. The genes are TRBV28 and TRBJ2-5; 13 bases are shared with TRBD2. The clonotype originates from a man aged 35 to 70 with stage III lung adenocarcinoma. The CDR3 is CASSTGLAGADQETQYF. The CDR3 nucleotides are TGTGCCAGCAGTACTGGACTAGCGGGGGCGGACCAAGAGACCCAGTACTTC.